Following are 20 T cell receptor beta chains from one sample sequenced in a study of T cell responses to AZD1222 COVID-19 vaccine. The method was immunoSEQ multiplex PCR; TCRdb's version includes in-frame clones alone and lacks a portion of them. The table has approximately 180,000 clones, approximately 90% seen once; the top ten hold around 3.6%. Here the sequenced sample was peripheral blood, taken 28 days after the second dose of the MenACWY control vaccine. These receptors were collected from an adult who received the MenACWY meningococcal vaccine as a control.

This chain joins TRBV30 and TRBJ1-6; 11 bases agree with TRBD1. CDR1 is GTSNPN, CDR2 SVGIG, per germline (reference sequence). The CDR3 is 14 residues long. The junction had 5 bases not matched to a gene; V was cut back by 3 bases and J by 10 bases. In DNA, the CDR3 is TGTGCCTGGAGGGCCGGGACAGGGGGATCACCCCTCCACTTT. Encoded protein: CAWRAGTGGSPLHF.

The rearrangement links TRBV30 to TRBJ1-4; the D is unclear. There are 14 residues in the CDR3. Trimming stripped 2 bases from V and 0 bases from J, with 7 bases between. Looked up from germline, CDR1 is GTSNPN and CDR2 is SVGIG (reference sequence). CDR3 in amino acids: CAWSRFPTNEKLFF. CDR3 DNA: TGTGCCTGGAGTAGGTTCCCAACTAATGAAAAACTGTTTTTT.

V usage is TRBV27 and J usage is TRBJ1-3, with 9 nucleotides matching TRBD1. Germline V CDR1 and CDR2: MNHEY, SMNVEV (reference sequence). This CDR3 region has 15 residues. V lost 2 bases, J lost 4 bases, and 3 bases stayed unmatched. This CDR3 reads CASSLGTGPGNTIYF. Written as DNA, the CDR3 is TGTGCCAGCAGTTTAGGGACAGGGCCCGGAAACACCATATATTTT.

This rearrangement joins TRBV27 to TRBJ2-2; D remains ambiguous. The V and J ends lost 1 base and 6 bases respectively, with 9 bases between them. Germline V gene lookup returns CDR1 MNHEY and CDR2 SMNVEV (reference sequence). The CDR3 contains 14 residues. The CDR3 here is CASSLWVGPGELFF. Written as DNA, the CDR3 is TGTGCCAGCAGTTTATGGGTCGGCCCCGGGGAGCTGTTTTTT.

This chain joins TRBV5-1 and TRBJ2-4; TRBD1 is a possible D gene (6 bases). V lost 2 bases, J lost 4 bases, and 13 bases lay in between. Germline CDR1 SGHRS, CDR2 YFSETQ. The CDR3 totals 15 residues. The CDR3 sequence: CASSFATGQKNIQYF. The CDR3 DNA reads TGCGCCAGCAGCTTCGCTACAGGACAGAAAAACATTCAGTACTTC.

CDR3 sequence (DNA): TGTGCCAGCTCAGGCGAAGAGACCCAGTACTTC. As protein: CASSGEETQYF. This chain joins TRBV18 and TRBJ2-5; D remains ambiguous. Trimming shortened V by 5 bases and J by 3 bases, and 4 bases separated the two germline ends. This CDR3 comprises 11 residues. Germline V lookup: CDR1 KGHSH, CDR2 LQKENI.

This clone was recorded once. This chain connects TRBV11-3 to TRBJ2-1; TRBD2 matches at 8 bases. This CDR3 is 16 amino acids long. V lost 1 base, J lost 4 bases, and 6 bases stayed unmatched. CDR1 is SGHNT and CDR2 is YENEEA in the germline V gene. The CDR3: CASSLGGAGGYNEQFF. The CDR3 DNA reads TGTGCCAGCAGCTTAGGAGGGGCGGGGGGATACAATGAGCAGTTCTTC.

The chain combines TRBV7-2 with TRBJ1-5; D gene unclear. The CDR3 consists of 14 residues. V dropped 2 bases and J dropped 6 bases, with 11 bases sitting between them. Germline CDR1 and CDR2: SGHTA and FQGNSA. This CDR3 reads CASSLSGSVQPQHF. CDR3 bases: TGTGCCAGCAGCTTATCGGGCAGTGTTCAGCCCCAGCATTTT.

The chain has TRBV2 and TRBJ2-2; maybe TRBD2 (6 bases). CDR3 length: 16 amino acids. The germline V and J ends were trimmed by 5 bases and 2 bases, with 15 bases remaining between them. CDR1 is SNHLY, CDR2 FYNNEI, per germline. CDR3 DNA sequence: TGTGCCAGCAGTTGGGCAGGGAGGCGAAACACCGGGGAGCTGTTTTTT. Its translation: CASSWAGRRNTGELFF. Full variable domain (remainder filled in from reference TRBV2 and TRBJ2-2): EPEVTQTPSHQVTQMGQEVILRCVPISNHLYFYWYRQILGQKVEFLVSFYNNEISEKSEIFDDQFSVERPDGSNFTLKIRSTKLEDSAMYFCASSWAGRRNTGELFFGEGSRLTVL.

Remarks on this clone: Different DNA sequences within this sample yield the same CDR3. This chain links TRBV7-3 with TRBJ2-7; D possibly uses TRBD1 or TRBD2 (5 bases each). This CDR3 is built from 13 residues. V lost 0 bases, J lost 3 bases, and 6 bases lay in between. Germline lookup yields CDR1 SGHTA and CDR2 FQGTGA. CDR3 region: CASSLTGGYEQYF. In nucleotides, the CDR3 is TGTGCCAGCAGCTTAACTGGGGGCTACGAGCAGTACTTC. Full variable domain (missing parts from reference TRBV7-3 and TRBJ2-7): GAGVSQTPSNKVTEKGKYVELRCDPISGHTALYWYRQSLGQGPEFLIYFQGTGAADDSGLPNDRFFAVRPEGSVSTLKIQRTERGDSAVYLCASSLTGGYEQYFGPGTRLTVT.

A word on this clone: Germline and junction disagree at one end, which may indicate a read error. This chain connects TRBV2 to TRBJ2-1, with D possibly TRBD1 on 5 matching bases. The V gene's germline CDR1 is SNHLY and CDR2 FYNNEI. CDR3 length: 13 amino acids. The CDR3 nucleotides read TGTGCCTGCAGTGGGGCTTACTACAATGAGCAGTTCTTC. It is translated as CACSGAYYNEQFF.

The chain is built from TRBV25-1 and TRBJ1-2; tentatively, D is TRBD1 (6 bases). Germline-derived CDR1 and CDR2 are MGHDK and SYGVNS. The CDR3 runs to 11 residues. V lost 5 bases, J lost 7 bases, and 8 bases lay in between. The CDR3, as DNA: TGTGCCAGCAGTAAGGACAGTGGCTACACCTTC. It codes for CASSKDSGYTF.

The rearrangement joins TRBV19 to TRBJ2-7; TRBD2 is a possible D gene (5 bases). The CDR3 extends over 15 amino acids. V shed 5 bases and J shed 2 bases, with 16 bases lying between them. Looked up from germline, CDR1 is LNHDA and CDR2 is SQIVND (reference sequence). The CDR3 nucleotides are TGTGCCAGTAGTTTGAGGGCCGTTCGCGCCTACGAGCAGTACTTC. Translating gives CASSLRAVRAYEQYF. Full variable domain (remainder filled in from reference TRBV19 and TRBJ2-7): DGGITQSPKYLFRKEGQNVTLSCEQNLNHDAMYWYRQDPGQGLRLIYYSQIVNDFQKGDIAEGYSVSREKKESFPLTVTSAQKNPTAFYLCASSLRAVRAYEQYFGPGTRLTVT.

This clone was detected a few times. As DNA, the CDR3 is TGTGCCAGCAGTGCGCCGGGACAGGGGGCCTACGAGCAGTACTTC. Encoded protein: CASSAPGQGAYEQYF. The chain recombines TRBV27 with TRBJ2-7, with 11 bases lining up with TRBD1. Germline V CDR1 and CDR2: MNHEY, SMNVEV (reference sequence). This CDR3 comprises 15 residues. V shed 5 bases and J 2 bases; nucleotides not matched to a gene: 5.

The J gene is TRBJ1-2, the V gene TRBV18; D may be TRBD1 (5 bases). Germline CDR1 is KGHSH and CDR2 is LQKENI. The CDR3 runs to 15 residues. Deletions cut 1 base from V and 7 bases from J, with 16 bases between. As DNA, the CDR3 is TGTGCCAGCTCACCACGGACGGGGGAGTTAGCTGGCTACACCTTC. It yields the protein CASSPRTGELAGYTF.

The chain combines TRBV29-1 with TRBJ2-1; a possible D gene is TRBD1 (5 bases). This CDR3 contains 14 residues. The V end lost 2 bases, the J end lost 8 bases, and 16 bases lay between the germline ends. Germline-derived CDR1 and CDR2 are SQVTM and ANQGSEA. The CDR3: CSVENMAGNHEQFF. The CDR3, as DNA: TGCAGCGTTGAAAATATGGCAGGGAACCATGAGCAGTTCTTC.

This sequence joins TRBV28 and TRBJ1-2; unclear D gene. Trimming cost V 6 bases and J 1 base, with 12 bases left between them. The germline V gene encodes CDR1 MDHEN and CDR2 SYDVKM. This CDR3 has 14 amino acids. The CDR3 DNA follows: TGTGCCAGCAGGGCCGGAATACGTAACTATGGCTACACCTTC. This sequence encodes CASRAGIRNYGYTF.

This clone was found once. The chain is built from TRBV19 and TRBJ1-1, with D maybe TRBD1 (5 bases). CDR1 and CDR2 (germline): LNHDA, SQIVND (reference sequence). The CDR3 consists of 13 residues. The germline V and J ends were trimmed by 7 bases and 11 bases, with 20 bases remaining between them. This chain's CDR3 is CASTKGDLGVAFF. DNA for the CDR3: TGTGCCAGTACCAAAGGGGATTTGGGGGTGGCTTTCTTT.

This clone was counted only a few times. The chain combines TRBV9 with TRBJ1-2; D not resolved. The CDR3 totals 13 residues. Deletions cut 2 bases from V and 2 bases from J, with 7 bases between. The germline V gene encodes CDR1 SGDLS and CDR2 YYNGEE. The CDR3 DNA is TGTGCCAGCAGCGTGGGGTCAAACTATGGCTACACCTTC. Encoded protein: CASSVGSNYGYTF.

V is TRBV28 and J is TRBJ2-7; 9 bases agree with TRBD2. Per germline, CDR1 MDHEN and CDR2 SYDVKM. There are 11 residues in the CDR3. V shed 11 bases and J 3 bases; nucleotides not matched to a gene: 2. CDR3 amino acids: CAHSGSYEQYF. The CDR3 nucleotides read TGTGCCCATAGCGGGAGCTACGAGCAGTACTTC.